A selection of T cell receptor beta chains follows, all from one sample in a study of blood T cell repertoires in COVID-19. TCRdb's table, derived via immunoSEQ multiplex PCR, lists solely in-frame clones and lacks some. This table has about 60,000 clones, more than 75% appearing once. The material sequenced was peripheral blood. Source of these receptors: a man aged 45-60 years with active or convalescent COVID-19. Both conserved end residues are trimmed from each CDR3.

>TRBV5-1|TRBJ1-4
ASSPGTFATNEKLF
>TRBV5-1|TRBJ2-2
ASSLEGTGRGGELF
>TRBV5-1|TRBJ2-3
ASSLGTSGRGDTQY
>TRBV19|TRBJ1-1
ASSIGPYKVGENTEAF
>TRBV12-3/TRBV12-4|TRBJ1-5
ASRYSNQPQH
>TRBV28|TRBJ1-3
ASNPGGAGRNTIY
>TRBV7-2|TRBJ2-1
ASSLWTGGMFEQF
>TRBV5-4|TRBJ1-1
ASSLDRGFTEAF
>TRBV28|TRBJ1-1
ASSLGVLNTEAF
>TRBV5-6|TRBJ2-1
ASSFGTAYNEQF
>TRBV2|TRBJ1-3
ASSLSGGNTIY
>TRBV18|TRBJ2-4
ASSLSPVTGQDIQY
>TRBV27|TRBJ1-2
ASSPRDRGFSGYT
>TRBV11-2|TRBJ2-2
ASSWDRVDTGELF
>TRBV21-1|TRBJ2-1
ASSKVRTGGPNNEQF
>TRBV4-2|TRBJ2-7
ASSQDEGGAYEQY
>TRBV18|TRBJ2-3
ASSPFSGSTDTQY
>TRBV9|TRBJ1-6
ASSVEGQINSPLH
>TRBV25-1|TRBJ2-3
ASSEWGGTDTQY
>TRBV2|TRBJ1-1
ASSVDRDAEAF
>TRBV7-3|TRBJ2-6
ASSLSVQNSGANVLT
>TRBV5-1|TRBJ1-1
ASSLPRGNTEAF
>TRBV4-1|TRBJ1-4
ASSQGQVAEKLF
>TRBV27|TRBJ1-4
ASSFTGEKLF
>TRBV5-1|TRBJ1-2
ASSLADGGASGYT
>TRBV7-9|TRBJ2-7
ASSLDGGVGQY
>TRBV5-1|TRBJ2-3
ASSLVASGTDTQY
>TRBV10-2|TRBJ2-1
ATSSASGGRDEQF
>TRBV2|TRBJ2-5
ASSVSGGAQETQY
>TRBV10-3|TRBJ2-4
AISGVAAGGVLDIQY
>TRBV18|TRBJ1-5
ASSPAGGHNQPQH
>TRBV19|TRBJ2-1
ASSDQAGYNEQF
>TRBV7-2|TRBJ2-7
ASSLAPGGTGSPYEQY
>TRBV29-1|TRBJ1-4
SGATNEKLF
>TRBV3-1/TRBV3-2|TRBJ1-3
ASSQDHWDTSGNTIY
>TRBV11-2|TRBJ1-6
ASSPLAVAPLH
>TRBV9|TRBJ1-1
ASSGQALGTEAF
>TRBV9|TRBJ1-2
ASSVTGGNYGYT
>TRBV9|TRBJ2-3
ASSVVPWSGSKENTQY
>TRBV6-5|TRBJ1-2
ASSYTPQGTYGYT
>TRBV2|TRBJ2-1
ASHNDRGKEQF